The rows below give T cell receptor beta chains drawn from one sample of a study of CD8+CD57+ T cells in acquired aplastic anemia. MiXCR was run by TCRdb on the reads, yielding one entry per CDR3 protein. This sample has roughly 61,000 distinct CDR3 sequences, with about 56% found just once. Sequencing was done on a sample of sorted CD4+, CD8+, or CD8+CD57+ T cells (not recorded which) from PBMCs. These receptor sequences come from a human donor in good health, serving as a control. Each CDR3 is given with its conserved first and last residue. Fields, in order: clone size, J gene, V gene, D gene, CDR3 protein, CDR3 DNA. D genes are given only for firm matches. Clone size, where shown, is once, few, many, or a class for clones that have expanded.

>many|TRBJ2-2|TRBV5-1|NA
CASSPQGTRNTGELFF
TGCGCCAGCAGCCCCCAGGGGACTCGTAACACCGGGGAGCTGTTTTTT
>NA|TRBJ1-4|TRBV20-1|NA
CSASLVRANEKLFF
TGCAGTGCTAGTTTAGTCAGGGCTAATGAAAAACTGTTTTTT
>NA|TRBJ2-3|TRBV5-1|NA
CATSEGGPTDTQYF
TGCGCCACCTCTGAGGGGGGGCCCACAGATACGCAGTATTTT
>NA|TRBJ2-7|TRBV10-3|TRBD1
CAIRPGQTGREQYF
TGTGCCATCAGACCGGGACAGACCGGACGGGAGCAGTACTTC
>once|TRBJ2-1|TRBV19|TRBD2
CASSISGRTNYNEQFF
TGTGCCAGTAGTATCAGCGGGAGGACAAACTACAATGAGCAGTTCTTC
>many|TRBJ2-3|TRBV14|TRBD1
CASSRTGRYDTQYF
TGTGCCAGCAGCAGGACAGGGCGATACGATACGCAGTATTTT
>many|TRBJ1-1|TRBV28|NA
CASRVGDTEAFF
TGTGCCAGCAGGGTCGGAGACACTGAAGCTTTCTTT
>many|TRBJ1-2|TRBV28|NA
CASSLTTSYGYTF
TGTGCCAGCAGTTTAACGACGTCCTATGGCTACACCTTC
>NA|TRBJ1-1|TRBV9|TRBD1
CASSSPGGGTEAFF
TGTGCCAGCAGCTCCCCAGGGGGGGGTACTGAAGCTTTCTTT
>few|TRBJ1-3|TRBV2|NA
CASIDGASGNTIYF
TGTGCCAGCATCGACGGGGCCTCTGGAAACACCATATATTTT
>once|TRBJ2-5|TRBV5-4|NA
CASSFHDRVEKETQYF
TGTGCCAGCAGCTTTCACGACCGGGTCGAAAAGGAGACCCAGTACTTC
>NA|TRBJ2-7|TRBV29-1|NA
CSVIPDEQYF
TGCAGCGTAATACCCGACGAGCAGTACTTC
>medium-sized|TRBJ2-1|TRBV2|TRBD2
CASSDRLAPVDEQFF
TGTGCCAGCAGTGACCGACTAGCGCCTGTTGATGAGCAGTTCTTC
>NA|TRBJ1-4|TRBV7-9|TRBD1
CASSNRGQFNEKLFF
TGTGCCAGCAGCAACCGGGGACAGTTTAACGAAAAACTGTTTTTT
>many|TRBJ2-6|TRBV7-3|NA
CASSRDSSGANVLTF
TGTGCCAGCAGCCGTGACAGCTCTGGGGCCAACGTCCTGACTTTC
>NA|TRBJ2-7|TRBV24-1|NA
CATSEAGTRSYEQYF
TGTGCCACCAGTGAGGCCGGGACCCGCTCCTACGAGCAGTACTTC
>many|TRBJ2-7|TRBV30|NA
CAWGGGYEQYF
TGTGCCTGGGGGGGCGGCTACGAGCAGTACTTC
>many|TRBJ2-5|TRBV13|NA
CASSPGRGTPIGTQYF
TGTGCCAGCAGCCCCGGTAGGGGGACTCCAATAGGAACCCAGTACTTC
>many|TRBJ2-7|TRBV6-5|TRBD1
CASSYSSTQERGLFSYEQYF
TGTGCCAGCAGTTACTCCTCGACTCAAGAGAGGGGGCTCTTCTCCTACGAGCAGTACTTC
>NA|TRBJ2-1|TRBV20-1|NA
CSAPQAYNEQFF
TGCAGTGCTCCCCAGGCTTACAATGAGCAGTTCTTC
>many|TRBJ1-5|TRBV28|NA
CASSKGGSNQPQHF
TGTGCCAGCAGCAAGGGTGGTAGCAATCAGCCCCAGCATTTT
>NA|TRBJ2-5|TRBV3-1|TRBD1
CASSQPGQGKYF
TGTGCCAGCAGCCAGCCTGGACAGGGGAAGTACTTC
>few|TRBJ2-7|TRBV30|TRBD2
CAWSAGTSGRRSSYEQYF
TGTGCCTGGAGCGCCGGGACTAGCGGGCGTAGAAGCTCCTACGAGCAGTACTTC
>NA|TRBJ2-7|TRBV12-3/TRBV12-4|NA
CASSFGAEQYF
TGTGCCAGCAGTTTCGGCGCCGAGCAGTACTTC
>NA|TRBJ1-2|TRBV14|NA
CASPNYGYTF
TGTGCCAGCCCTAACTATGGCTACACCTTC
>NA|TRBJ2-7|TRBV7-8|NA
CASAAETYEQYF
TGTGCTAGCGCCGCCGAGACCTACGAGCAGTACTTC
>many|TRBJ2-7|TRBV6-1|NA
CASSEGQAIYEQYF
TGTGCCAGCAGTGAAGGCCAGGCGATCTACGAGCAGTACTTC
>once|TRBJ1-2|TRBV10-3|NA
CAISGTGGDYGYTF
TGTGCCATCAGTGGGACCGGCGGGGACTATGGCTACACCTTC
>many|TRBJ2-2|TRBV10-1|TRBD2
CASTSPPSGISTGELFF
TGCGCCAGCACCTCACCCCCTAGCGGGATTTCTACCGGGGAGCTGTTTTTT